Reported below is one T cell receptor beta chain. Its antigen remains unidentified. This record belongs to a study of T cell responses to AZD1222 COVID-19 vaccine. Study-level findings and limits: A mostly white British donor set with more females was recruited, and clonal diversity was possibly underestimated. Unmutated variant regions are reportedly targeted by nearly half of spike-specific TCRs. Spike-spanning, vaccine-associated CD4 TCRs were dominant at 160-218 and 743-854. The number of AZD1222 recipients seropositive at baseline was only five or six.

Clones were sequenced by immunoSEQ multiplex PCR, and TCRdb holds only the in-frame ones, with some missing. Of around 47,000 clones in the sample, about four fifths were seen once. This TCR was sampled from an adult who received the MenACWY meningococcal vaccine as a control. The starting material was peripheral blood, obtained 28 days after the second dose of the MenACWY control vaccine.

The CDR3, as DNA: TGTGCCAGCACAACAGGGGGATTATCTCAGCCCCAGCATTTT. As protein: CASTTGGLSQPQHF. The chain couples TRBV28 to TRBJ1-5, with TRBD1 identical over 8 bases. V dropped 7 bases and J dropped 6; count of bases not matched to a gene: 8. The CDR3 spans 14 residues. CDR1 is MDHEN and CDR2 is SYDVKM in the germline V gene.